What follows are 30 T cell receptor beta chains derived from one specimen sequenced in a study of control samples from healthy donors and cancer patients. Only in-frame clones appear in the TCRdb table, and some are missing; sequencing was by immunoSEQ multiplex PCR. The table records about 250,000 clones, around 80% of them present only once. The sequenced material came from PBMCs. These receptors were obtained from a woman aged 55-70 years with lung cancer.

This sequence joins TRBV9 and TRBJ1-5, with D perhaps matching TRBD1 (5 bases). The CDR3 totals 15 residues. CDR1 and CDR2 (germline): SGDLS, YYNGEE. Trimming stripped 0 bases from V and 6 bases from J, with 13 bases between. Here the CDR3 reads CASSVDGGVAQPQHF. CDR3 in DNA: TGTGCCAGCAGCGTAGACGGGGGGGTGGCTCAGCCCCAGCATTTT.

J is TRBJ1-2 and V is TRBV12-3 or TRBV12-4; perhaps TRBD1 as D (5 bases). This CDR3 spans 13 amino acids. V dropped 0 bases and J dropped 4 bases, with 6 bases sitting between them. Written as DNA, the CDR3 is TGTGCCAGCAGTTTAGCAGGGGTCTATGGCTACACCTTC. This encodes CASSLAGVYGYTF.

The chain uses TRBV11-2 and TRBJ1-2, with D possibly being TRBD1 (6 bases). V lost 1 base and J 5 bases, leaving 14 bases between the germline ends. The CDR3 length is 15 residues. In germline, CDR1 is SGHAT, CDR2 FQNNGV. CDR3 region: CASSLAPNREYGYTF. The CDR3 DNA sequence: TGTGCCAGCAGCTTAGCCCCGAACAGGGAATATGGCTACACCTTC.

The rearrangement joins TRBV29-1 to TRBJ2-1; D may be TRBD1 or TRBD2 (6 bases each). The germline gives CDR1 SQVTM, CDR2 ANQGSEA. This CDR3 comprises 15 residues. V dropped 3 bases and J dropped 0 bases, with 12 bases sitting between them. CDR3 region: CSVDPGAGSYNEQFF. The CDR3 region has the DNA TGCAGCGTTGACCCGGGGGCCGGCTCCTACAATGAGCAGTTCTTC.

The chain carries TRBV19 and TRBJ2-2, with 8 bases fitting TRBD1. CDR1 is LNHDA and CDR2 is SQIVND in the germline V gene (reference sequence). With 6 bases clipped from V and 3 bases from J, the junction kept 3 bases outside the gene matches. This CDR3 region has 14 residues. The CDR3 DNA reads TGTGCCAGTAGCCAGACAGGGGACACCGGGGAGCTGTTTTTT. Residues: CASSQTGDTGELFF.

This clone was recorded a few times. The chain links TRBV5-1 to TRBJ2-5, with 9 bases matching TRBD1. After removal of 7 bases from V and 5 bases from J, the junction contained 6 bases not matched to a gene. The CDR3 contains 13 residues. Germline-derived CDR1 and CDR2 are SGHRS and YFSETQ. CDR3 nucleotides: TGCGCCAGCGGATACGGACAGGGGGAGACCCAGTACTTC. Translating it yields CASGYGQGETQYF.

The chain uses TRBV4-1 and TRBJ1-2, with D uncertain. Germline CDR1 and CDR2: MGHRA and YSYEKL. This CDR3 region has 17 residues. The V and J ends lost 4 bases and 0 bases respectively, with 18 bases between them. Here the CDR3 DNA reads TGCGCCAGCAGCCGGGAATTTATGGTGACTCCTAACTATGGCTACACCTTC. Translated, it gives CASSREFMVTPNYGYTF.

The chain has TRBV6-5 and TRBJ1-3; 9 bases are a match to TRBD1. There are 15 residues in the CDR3. Germline lookup yields CDR1 MNHEY and CDR2 SVGAGI. V was clipped by 6 bases and J by 2 bases; unmatched bases: 5. The CDR3 protein is CASSARDRAGNTIYF. The CDR3, as DNA: TGTGCCAGCAGCGCTAGGGACAGGGCTGGAAACACCATATATTTT.

There are a few counts of this clone. The J gene is TRBJ2-7, the V gene TRBV5-1; D ambiguous. Germline V gene data show CDR1 as SGHRS and CDR2 as YFSETQ. Trimming took 0 bases from V and 6 from J, leaving 10 bases between them. This CDR3 contains 13 residues. The CDR3 DNA is TGCGCCAGCAGCTTGGATGCTTATGGCGAGCAGTACTTC. This encodes CASSLDAYGEQYF.

This clone has more than one count but fewer than ten. This chain uses TRBV19 with TRBJ1-4; D ambiguous. Trimming removed 3 bases at V and 5 bases at J, with 13 bases between. There are 15 residues in the CDR3. Per the germline V gene, CDR1 is LNHDA and CDR2 is SQIVND (reference sequence). The CDR3 bases are TGTGCCAGTAGTATGGCCGACGACCGCAATGAAAAACTGTTTTTT. Its translation is CASSMADDRNEKLFF.

This clone appeared a few times. V gene TRBV28 combines with J gene TRBJ1-5, with 9 positions matching TRBD1. The trim removed 6 bases at V and 2 bases at J, leaving 8 bases unmatched. The CDR3 has 16 amino acids. Per germline, CDR1 MDHEN and CDR2 SYDVKM. CDR3 in amino acids: CASRYTGGLRNQPQHF. The CDR3 DNA follows: TGTGCCAGCAGGTACACAGGGGGCCTCCGCAATCAGCCCCAGCATTTT.

This clone turned up a few times. V is TRBV5-1 and J is TRBJ2-7; D may correspond to TRBD1 or TRBD2 (6 bases each). The CDR3 consists of 14 residues. Trimming cost V 6 bases and J 2 bases, with 15 bases left between them. From germline, CDR1 is SGHRS and CDR2 YFSETQ. For the CDR3, the DNA is TGCGCCAGCAACGACGGGGGCAGGCCCTACGAGCAGTACTTC. It translates to CASNDGGRPYEQYF.

The V call is TRBV10-2, the J call TRBJ1-2, with 8 bases identical to TRBD1. The CDR3 contains 14 residues. CDR1 and CDR2 from the germline V gene are WSHSY and SAAADI. Trimming at V came to 2 bases and at J to 4 bases, leaving 3 bases not matched to a gene. The CDR3 region is CASSEPGTGYGYTF. CDR3 in DNA: TGCGCCAGCAGTGAGCCCGGGACAGGCTATGGCTACACCTTC.

The chain uses TRBV28 and TRBJ2-6; no clear D gene. Trimming pared 2 bases from V and 5 bases from J, leaving 10 bases between. Per the germline V gene, CDR1 is MDHEN and CDR2 is SYDVKM. This CDR3 region has 15 residues. Here the CDR3 reads CASSLNSGRANVLTF. The CDR3 coding sequence is TGTGCCAGCAGTTTAAATTCTGGCAGGGCCAACGTCCTGACTTTC.

This clone was found a few times. The J gene is TRBJ1-5, the V gene TRBV6-1; D unresolved. V dropped 2 bases and J dropped 2 bases, with 16 bases sitting between them. CDR3 length: 17 residues. Per the germline V gene, CDR1 is MNHNS and CDR2 is SASEGT. CDR3 protein: CASSESPGARGNQPQHF. As DNA, the CDR3 is TGTGCCAGCAGTGAATCGCCAGGCGCGCGTGGCAATCAGCCCCAGCATTTT.

The chain uses TRBV7-9 and TRBJ1-2; no reliable D call. CDR1 and CDR2 from the germline V gene are SEHNR and FQNEAQ (reference sequence). The CDR3 consists of 13 residues. The ends were cut back, 5 bases at V and 6 bases at J, with 13 bases in the middle. The DNA of the CDR3 is TGTGCCAGCAGCATCCGACCGCGGGATGGCTACACCTTC. Amino acid sequence: CASSIRPRDGYTF.

This sequence joins TRBV27 and TRBJ1-2; unclear D gene. The V end lost 4 bases, the J end lost 4 bases, and 16 bases lay between the germline ends. This CDR3 has 15 residues. The germline gives CDR1 MNHEY, CDR2 SMNVEV (reference sequence). The CDR3 bases are TGTGCCAGCAGTTCAACGATGGGAACCCTCTATGGCTACACCTTC. Its translation is CASSSTMGTLYGYTF.

The chain combines TRBV6-5 with TRBJ2-3; 7 bases are a match to TRBD2. Germline V lookup: CDR1 MNHEY, CDR2 SVGAGI. CDR3 size: 15 residues. The V gene end was trimmed by 6 bases and the J gene end by 3 bases; junction bases not matched to a gene: 9. The CDR3 region has the DNA TGTGCCAGCAGGTTGGGGACTACGAGTACAGATACGCAGTATTTT. This encodes CASRLGTTSTDTQYF.

The V call is TRBV7-3, the J call TRBJ2-2; 8 positions match TRBD1. This CDR3 is built from 16 residues. With 3 bases clipped from V and 4 bases from J, the junction kept 7 bases outside the gene matches. Germline CDR1 is SGHTA and CDR2 is FQGTGA. This CDR3 reads CASSLSGGAATGELFF. CDR3 in DNA: TGTGCCAGCAGCTTGTCAGGGGGCGCGGCCACCGGGGAGCTGTTTTTT. The full variable domain, with the rest looked up from reference TRBV7-3 and TRBJ2-2, is GAGVSQTPSNKVTEKGKYVELRCDPISGHTALYWYRQSLGQGPEFLIYFQGTGAADDSGLPNDRFFAVRPEGSVSTLKIQRTERGDSAVYLCASSLSGGAATGELFFGEGSRLTVL.

The chain uses TRBV4-2 and TRBJ1-1; tentatively, D is TRBD1 (6 bases). The CDR3 consists of 15 residues. Per the germline V gene, CDR1 is LGHNA and CDR2 is YNFKEQ. The V gene lost 0 bases and the J gene lost 7 bases, with 15 bases spanning the gap. The CDR3 coding sequence is TGTGCCAGCAGCCAAGAGGCGGGGGCGTCGGGTGAAGCTTTCTTT. It codes for CASSQEAGASGEAFF.

The V gene is TRBV28, the J gene TRBJ1-5; 9 bases fit TRBD1. This CDR3 has 16 residues. In germline, CDR1 is MDHEN, CDR2 SYDVKM. V lost 7 bases and J lost 1; bases outside the gene matches: 8. The CDR3 DNA reads as TGTGCCAGCATCCCGCGTGGGACAGGGAGCAATCAGCCCCAGCATTTT. Translated: CASIPRGTGSNQPQHF.

V usage is TRBV28 and J usage is TRBJ2-3; 7 bases agree with TRBD2. The V and J ends lost 5 bases and 4 bases, in that order; junction bases with no gene match: 12. Germline CDR1 and CDR2: MDHEN and SYDVKM. The CDR3 runs 16 residues. In nucleotides, the CDR3 is TGTGCCAGCAGTCCCTCTCTGGGGAGGGCCCCAGATACGCAGTATTTT. Its translation is CASSPSLGRAPDTQYF.

The J gene is TRBJ2-4, the V gene TRBV19; 12 bases fit TRBD1. This CDR3 is built from 17 residues. Per germline, CDR1 LNHDA and CDR2 SQIVND (reference sequence). Germline trimming cut 7 bases from V and 3 bases from J; bases unmatched to any gene: 10. For the CDR3, the DNA is TGTGCCAGTAATCCCCGGGACAGGGGGCAAGGCAAAAACATTCAGTACTTC. It translates to CASNPRDRGQGKNIQYF.

V and J are TRBV4-2 and TRBJ2-2; a weak D match, TRBD2 (6 bases). Trimming took off 1 base at V and 3 bases at J, with 9 bases between the two ends. CDR1 is LGHNA, CDR2 YNFKEQ, per germline. This CDR3 spans 15 amino acids. The CDR3 sequence is CASSQASAYTGELFF. The CDR3 region has the DNA TGTGCCAGCAGCCAAGCTAGCGCTTACACCGGGGAGCTGTTTTTT.

The V call is TRBV10-3, the J call TRBJ2-2, with D possibly matching TRBD2 (6 bases). Germline values: CDR1 ENHRY, CDR2 SYGVKD. This CDR3 contains 15 residues. V was shortened by 4 bases and J by 0 bases, with 9 bases between the two germline ends. CDR3 in amino acids: CAISGTKPNTGELFF. CDR3 bases: TGTGCCATCAGTGGGACTAAACCGAACACCGGGGAGCTGTTTTTT.

The chain employs TRBV11-3 and TRBJ2-3, with 8 bases lining up with TRBD1. V was clipped by 1 base and J by 4 bases; unmatched bases: 7. The CDR3 sequence is 16 residues long. Germline V gene data show CDR1 as SGHNT and CDR2 as YENEEA. The CDR3 sequence is CASSLGTGNNADTQYF. The CDR3 DNA sequence: TGTGCCAGCAGCTTAGGGACAGGGAATAATGCAGATACGCAGTATTTT.

This chain uses TRBV6-1 with TRBJ1-2, with 9 bases aligning to TRBD1. This CDR3 spans 15 amino acids. The germline CDR1 and CDR2 sequences are MNHNS and SASEGT. The V and J ends lost 0 bases and 5 bases, in that order; junction bases with no gene match: 4. In DNA form, the CDR3 reads TGTGCCAGCAGTGAAGCGAGACAGGGGGTTTATGGCTACACCTTC. Translating it yields CASSEARQGVYGYTF.

V gene TRBV3-1 (or the pseudogene TRBV3-2) combines with J gene TRBJ2-7; D uncertain. The V gene's germline CDR1 is LGHDT and CDR2 YNNKEL (reference sequence). This CDR3 has 11 residues. Trimming removed 4 bases at V and 3 bases at J, with 4 bases between. In DNA, the CDR3 is TGTGCCAGCAGCCTCAACTACGAGCAGTACTTC. Its protein product is CASSLNYEQYF.

The chain uses TRBV5-1 and TRBJ2-3, with D uncertain. Germline V gives CDR1 SGHRS, CDR2 YFSETQ. Between the trimmed V and J ends, which lost 2 bases and 0 bases, there was a span of 10 bases. CDR3 length: 15 amino acids. This CDR3 reads CASSFTLTSTDTQYF. The CDR3 DNA reads as TGCGCCAGCAGCTTTACTTTGACTAGCACAGATACGCAGTATTTT.

The chain links TRBV25-1 to TRBJ1-2, with D uncertain. The CDR3 has 12 residues. In germline, CDR1 is MGHDK, CDR2 SYGVNS. Trimming left V 4 bases short and J 7 bases short, with 10 bases between. The CDR3 sequence: CASSGSSSGYTF. The CDR3 DNA reads TGTGCCAGCAGTGGAAGTTCCAGTGGCTACACCTTC.